The table lists the clone carrying this T cell receptor beta chain with many counts. Its specificity is unknown. The data stem from a study of Graves' ophthalmopathy and Graves' hyperthyroidism. Trimming cost V 0 bases and J 6 bases, with 2 bases left between them. Germline values: CDR1 MGHDK, CDR2 SYGVNS. CDR3 size: 12 residues. Amplification targeted the TCR beta CDR3 regions, with RNA transcripts as the source material. Following a first-round RT-PCR that used HTBI primers, a second-round multiplex PCR was carried out. In TCRdb, the multiplex PCR reads were re-called with MiXCR into one record per CDR3 protein. The table shows over a million distinct CDR3 sequences, with about 36% occurring only once. The study's findings and limits: Predictions made by the model for ophthalmopathy progression reached roughly 71% sensitivity and less than 80% specificity. In blood appeared most of the expanded thyroid clonotypes whose frequency exceeded 0.001.

The chain couples TRBV25-1 to TRBJ1-4; D is undetermined. The specimen was peripheral blood or thyroid tissue (not recorded which). This sequence originates from an adult man with Graves' hyperthyroidism. The CDR3 region is CASSEYDEKLFF. In nucleotides, the CDR3 is TGTGCCAGCAGTGAATACGATGAAAAACTGTTTTTT.